This record looks at one T cell receptor beta chain sequence and its context. These data come from a study of PD-L1 blockade in urothelial cancer. Generated by immunoSEQ multiplex PCR, the TCRdb table keeps only in-frame clones and is missing some. The repertoire consists of fewer than 25,000 clones, with around nine tenths occurring once and the leading ten covering 2.5% to 3.5%. This TCR came from a man aged 45 to 65 with urothelial cancer. Sample: PBMCs, taken around atezolizumab (anti-PD-L1) treatment.

In DNA, the CDR3 is TGTGCCAGCAATAATTTGGACAGGTCTAGCACAGATACGCAGTATTTT. This sequence encodes CASNNLDRSSTDTQYF. This chain uses TRBV28 with TRBJ2-3; 7 bases are shared with TRBD1. The J segment lost 0 bases and the V segment lost 7 bases, leaving 10 bases of the junction unmatched. Per the germline V gene, CDR1 is MDHEN and CDR2 is SYDVKM. This CDR3 has 16 residues.